These T cell receptor beta chains were read from a single sample in a study of response to subunit inactivated influenza vaccine. MiXCR, applied by TCRdb to the RT-PCR reads, yields one record per CDR3 protein. The table shows a few hundred thousand distinct CDR3 sequences, with 13% to 15% occurring only once. This specimen consisted of PBMCs from blood, obtained approximately 12 days after vaccination. The receptors originated from a middle-aged man who received an inactivated influenza vaccine. Each CDR3 is given with its conserved first and last residue. The order of the fields is J gene, V gene, D gene, clone size, CDR3 DNA, CDR3 protein. The D gene is left open where the match is weak. Not all rows give a size; the values are once, few, many and, for expanded clones, a class.

J: TRBJ2-7
V: TRBV7-9
D: TRBD1
size: -
DNA: TGTGCCAGCTACCCGGGACAGGGGGATCCCAGCTCCTACGAGCAGTACTTC
CDR3: CASYPGQGDPSSYEQYF

J: TRBJ2-1
V: TRBV28
D: -
size: -
DNA: TGTGCCAGCAGTTTACTCAGGAGCTCCTACAATGAGCAGTTCTTC
CDR3: CASSLLRSSYNEQFF

J: TRBJ2-2
V: TRBV7-2
D: -
size: -
DNA: TGTGCCAGCAGCCTTCGAGGGCCCGACTCCGGGGAGCTGTTTTTT
CDR3: CASSLRGPDSGELFF

J: TRBJ1-1
V: TRBV29-1
D: -
size: -
DNA: TGCAGCGCCAGGGCTTTCACTGAAGCTTTCTTT
CDR3: CSARAFTEAFF

J: TRBJ2-3
V: TRBV2
D: -
size: few
DNA: TGTGCCAGCAGTGAAGGTGCAGGGAATACGCAGTATTTT
CDR3: CASSEGAGNTQYF

J: TRBJ2-4
V: TRBV27
D: TRBD1
size: -
DNA: TGTGCCAGCAGGTCTAGACAGGGGCTAGCCAAAAACATTCAGTACTTC
CDR3: CASRSRQGLAKNIQYF

J: TRBJ2-7
V: TRBV18
D: TRBD2
size: few
DNA: TGTGCCAGCTCACCAGGTCGGATTTTAGCGGGAGCCTACGAGCAGTACTTC
CDR3: CASSPGRILAGAYEQYF

J: TRBJ2-7
V: TRBV20-1
D: -
size: once
DNA: TGCAGTGCTAGGGCGGGACACCTTAGCTCCTACGAGCAGTACTTC
CDR3: CSARAGHLSSYEQYF

J: TRBJ1-2
V: TRBV3-1
D: TRBD1
size: many
DNA: TGTGCCAGCAGCCTCGGGACAGGAACTACTAACTATGGCTACACCTTC
CDR3: CASSLGTGTTNYGYTF

J: TRBJ1-5
V: TRBV10-2
D: TRBD1
size: many
DNA: TGCGCCAGCAGAGGACAGGGGAATCAGCCCCAGCATTTT
CDR3: CASRGQGNQPQHF

J: TRBJ1-1
V: TRBV20-1
D: TRBD1
size: -
DNA: TGCAGTGCTAACGACAGGGACACTGAAGCTTTCTTT
CDR3: CSANDRDTEAFF

J: TRBJ1-1
V: TRBV12-3/TRBV12-4
D: -
size: few
DNA: TGTGCCAGCAGTGTACAGGGGAACACTGAAGCTTTCTTT
CDR3: CASSVQGNTEAFF

J: TRBJ2-3
V: TRBV20-1
D: TRBD1
size: -
DNA: TGCAGTGCTGGACAGGGGGCACCAGATACGCAGTATTTT
CDR3: CSAGQGAPDTQYF

J: TRBJ2-2
V: TRBV12-3/TRBV12-4
D: -
size: few
DNA: TGTGCCAGCAGTCGTAGTGAAACCGGGGAGCTGTTTTTT
CDR3: CASSRSETGELFF

J: TRBJ2-3
V: TRBV7-6
D: -
size: -
DNA: TGTGCCAGCAGCTTAGTAGTGGGTCGCACAGATACGCAGTATTTT
CDR3: CASSLVVGRTDTQYF

J: TRBJ1-2
V: TRBV30
D: -
size: few
DNA: TGTGCCGGTCAGGGACAAAATAACTATGGCTACACCTTC
CDR3: CAGQGQNNYGYTF

J: TRBJ2-7
V: TRBV7-9
D: -
size: -
DNA: TGTGCCACCACGGGGTCAGGGAGGCGTAACGAGCAGTACTTC
CDR3: CATTGSGRRNEQYF

J: TRBJ2-3
V: TRBV2
D: TRBD2
size: few
DNA: TGTGCCAGCAGTAGGGGACTAGCAAGTCGGACAGATACGCAGTATTTT
CDR3: CASSRGLASRTDTQYF

J: TRBJ1-2
V: TRBV29-1
D: TRBD1
size: few
DNA: TGCAGCGTTGAAGATGGCGACAGGGGGCAAGGAAACTATGGCTACACCTTC
CDR3: CSVEDGDRGQGNYGYTF

J: TRBJ2-2
V: TRBV6-1
D: -
size: -
DNA: TGTGCCAGCAGCCTATGGTCGACCGCCCGCACCGGGGAGCTGTTTTTT
CDR3: CASSLWSTARTGELFF

J: TRBJ2-7
V: TRBV7-8
D: -
size: -
DNA: TGTGCCAGCAGCCATGATGGGGGCTCCTACGAGCAGTACTTC
CDR3: CASSHDGGSYEQYF

J: TRBJ2-5
V: TRBV15
D: TRBD2
size: few
DNA: TGTGCCACCAGCAGAGGGGGGAGAAAGGGACTAGCAAACCAAGAGACCCAGTACTTC
CDR3: CATSRGGRKGLANQETQYF

J: TRBJ1-1
V: TRBV18
D: -
size: -
DNA: TGTGCCAGCTCACTCACAACTAACACTGAAGCTTTCTTT
CDR3: CASSLTTNTEAFF

J: TRBJ2-5
V: TRBV2
D: -
size: few
DNA: TGTGCCAGCACCCCCCAAGAGACCCAGTACTTC
CDR3: CASTPQETQYF

J: TRBJ2-5
V: TRBV7-2
D: TRBD2
size: -
DNA: TGTGCCAGCAGTTCAGAGCGGGAGGGGACCTTCCAAGAGACCCAGTACTTC
CDR3: CASSSEREGTFQETQYF

J: TRBJ2-3
V: TRBV27
D: TRBD2
size: -
DNA: TGTGCCAGCAGTTTATCGTTAGCGGGGCCGTCTCTCACAGATACGCAGTATTTT
CDR3: CASSLSLAGPSLTDTQYF

J: TRBJ1-5
V: TRBV24-1
D: -
size: few
DNA: TGTGCCACCCCGAGCCGAGAAAATAGCAATCAGCCCCAGCATTTT
CDR3: CATPSRENSNQPQHF

J: TRBJ2-1
V: TRBV4-3
D: TRBD2
size: -
DNA: TGCGCCAGCAGCCAAGATCCCCCACTAGCGGGGGGGTATGAGCAGTTCTTC
CDR3: CASSQDPPLAGGYEQFF

J: TRBJ2-4
V: TRBV20-1
D: -
size: -
DNA: TGCAGTGCTAGAGATAGTTTGGGGGAACGGAAAAACATTCAGTACTTC
CDR3: CSARDSLGERKNIQYF

J: TRBJ2-5
V: TRBV4-2
D: TRBD1
size: -
DNA: TGTGCCAGCAGCCAGGTGGGGATGGGCAGGGGGCTGGAGACCCAGTACTTC
CDR3: CASSQVGMGRGLETQYF

J: TRBJ2-5
V: TRBV5-1
D: TRBD1
size: -
DNA: TGCGCCAGCAGCTTAAAACAGGGGATACAAGAGACCCAGTACTTC
CDR3: CASSLKQGIQETQYF

J: TRBJ2-7
V: TRBV29-1
D: TRBD2
size: many
DNA: TGCAGCGTTAAAGCGGGAGGCCGTGGTTACGAGCAGTACTTC
CDR3: CSVKAGGRGYEQYF

J: TRBJ2-7
V: TRBV5-6
D: -
size: -
DNA: TGTGCCAGCAGCTTTAATTTGGAGTACGGGTACGAGCAGTACTTC
CDR3: CASSFNLEYGYEQYF

J: TRBJ1-1
V: TRBV28
D: -
size: few
DNA: TGTGCCAGCAGTCTAGGACAGAGACAAGCTTTCTTT
CDR3: CASSLGQRQAFF

J: TRBJ1-2
V: TRBV3-1
D: -
size: few
DNA: TGTGCCAGCAGCCCTGGACGGACGAGCGGTGGCTACACCTTC
CDR3: CASSPGRTSGGYTF

J: TRBJ2-7
V: TRBV5-1
D: TRBD1
size: few
DNA: TGCGCCAGCAGCTTGGCCCCGGACAGGGCGGGAGAGCAGTACTTC
CDR3: CASSLAPDRAGEQYF

J: TRBJ2-1
V: TRBV10-3
D: TRBD1
size: few
DNA: TGTGCCATCAGACCCCACGGGACAGGGGGTTTCGCGGGAAGGAACAATGAGCAGTTCTTC
CDR3: CAIRPHGTGGFAGRNNEQFF

J: TRBJ2-7
V: TRBV5-1
D: -
size: few
DNA: TGCGCCAGCAGCTCCGTTTCCTCAGGCTCCTACGAGCAGTACTTC
CDR3: CASSSVSSGSYEQYF

J: TRBJ1-1
V: TRBV29-1
D: -
size: many
DNA: TGCAGTGGATCCGGATTGGACACTGAAGCTTTCTTT
CDR3: CSGSGLDTEAFF

J: TRBJ2-3
V: TRBV12-3/TRBV12-4
D: TRBD1
size: many
DNA: TGTGCCAGCAGTTCAACCGGGACAGAGACCTCTGGCACAGATACGCAGTATTTT
CDR3: CASSSTGTETSGTDTQYF

J: TRBJ2-7
V: TRBV29-1
D: TRBD1
size: few
DNA: TGCAGCGTTGAGCGGACAGGCTCCTACGAGCAGTACTTC
CDR3: CSVERTGSYEQYF

J: TRBJ2-7
V: TRBV5-1
D: -
size: -
DNA: TGCGCCAGCAGCTTGGCCTCCGGGAGTTTGTACGAGCAGTACTTC
CDR3: CASSLASGSLYEQYF

J: TRBJ2-6
V: TRBV7-2
D: -
size: many
DNA: TGTGCCAGCAGCTTAGGTTCACCCTCTGGGGCCAACGTCCTGACTTTC
CDR3: CASSLGSPSGANVLTF

J: TRBJ2-3
V: TRBV2
D: TRBD1
size: many
DNA: TGTGCCAGCAGCCGAGGACAGGGGCGAGATACGCAGTATTTT
CDR3: CASSRGQGRDTQYF

J: TRBJ1-1
V: TRBV12-3/TRBV12-4
D: -
size: few
DNA: TGTGCCAGCAGTTTATTTGAGGCAGGGAGGCATAGTAACACTGAAGCTTTCTTT
CDR3: CASSLFEAGRHSNTEAFF

J: TRBJ2-7
V: TRBV28
D: -
size: -
DNA: TGTGCCAGCCGTTTGCAGGGCCTTGCTCTATACGAGCAGTACTTC
CDR3: CASRLQGLALYEQYF

J: TRBJ2-3
V: TRBV5-1
D: TRBD2
size: once
DNA: TGCGCCAGCAGCCCGGGACTACAAGTCACAGATACGCAGTATTTT
CDR3: CASSPGLQVTDTQYF

J: TRBJ2-7
V: TRBV29-1
D: -
size: -
DNA: TGCAGCGTTGAAGAGGGTGATCCCCCCTACGAGCAGTACTTC
CDR3: CSVEEGDPPYEQYF

J: TRBJ1-1
V: TRBV6-5
D: TRBD1
size: few
DNA: TGTGCCAGCAGTTACGATCCACGGACAGGGGGCTCGTCTGAAGCTTTCTTT
CDR3: CASSYDPRTGGSSEAFF

J: TRBJ2-6
V: TRBV20-1
D: TRBD2
size: -
DNA: TGCAGTGCTACTAGCGGGCAACTGCATAACTCTGGGGCCAACGTCCTGACTTTC
CDR3: CSATSGQLHNSGANVLTF

J: TRBJ1-5
V: TRBV10-3
D: -
size: -
DNA: TGTGCCATCAGTGTGGGAGATAGCAATCAGCCCCATCATTTT
CDR3: CAISVGDSNQPHHF

J: TRBJ1-6
V: TRBV7-9
D: TRBD1
size: -
DNA: TGTGCCGTAGACGGGCCCCGACAGGGGACAAATTCACCCCTCCACTTT
CDR3: CAVDGPRQGTNSPLHF

J: TRBJ2-7
V: TRBV14
D: -
size: few
DNA: TGTGCCAGCAGCTTGGTGGATAGGTCCTACGAGCAGTACTTC
CDR3: CASSLVDRSYEQYF

J: TRBJ2-3
V: TRBV12-3/TRBV12-4
D: -
size: -
DNA: TGTGCCAGCAGCCGCGGGGGCGGGGCCACTAGCACAGATACGCAGTATTTT
CDR3: CASSRGGGATSTDTQYF

J: TRBJ2-1
V: TRBV10-3
D: TRBD2
size: few
DNA: TGTGCCATCAGCGTTCCGACTAGCGGGACGGGAAATGAGCAGTTCTTC
CDR3: CAISVPTSGTGNEQFF

J: TRBJ2-3
V: TRBV4-1
D: -
size: -
DNA: TGCGCCAGCAGCCAAGACCTAGTAACAGATACGCAGTATTTT
CDR3: CASSQDLVTDTQYF

J: TRBJ2-7
V: TRBV5-5
D: -
size: few
DNA: TGTGCCAGCAGCATCCGGGAGCCCTACGAGCAGTACTTC
CDR3: CASSIREPYEQYF

J: TRBJ1-1
V: TRBV12-3/TRBV12-4
D: -
size: many
DNA: TGTGCCAGCAGTTTTGGGCGGGGCCCAACTGAAGCTTTCTTT
CDR3: CASSFGRGPTEAFF

J: TRBJ2-3
V: TRBV7-9
D: TRBD1
size: -
DNA: TGTGCCAGCAGTTACCCGGGACAGGGGATAGATACGCAGTATTTT
CDR3: CASSYPGQGIDTQYF

J: TRBJ2-5
V: TRBV20-1
D: TRBD2
size: -
DNA: TGCAGTGCTGGGAGAAGCGGGAGTGAGACCCAGTACTTC
CDR3: CSAGRSGSETQYF